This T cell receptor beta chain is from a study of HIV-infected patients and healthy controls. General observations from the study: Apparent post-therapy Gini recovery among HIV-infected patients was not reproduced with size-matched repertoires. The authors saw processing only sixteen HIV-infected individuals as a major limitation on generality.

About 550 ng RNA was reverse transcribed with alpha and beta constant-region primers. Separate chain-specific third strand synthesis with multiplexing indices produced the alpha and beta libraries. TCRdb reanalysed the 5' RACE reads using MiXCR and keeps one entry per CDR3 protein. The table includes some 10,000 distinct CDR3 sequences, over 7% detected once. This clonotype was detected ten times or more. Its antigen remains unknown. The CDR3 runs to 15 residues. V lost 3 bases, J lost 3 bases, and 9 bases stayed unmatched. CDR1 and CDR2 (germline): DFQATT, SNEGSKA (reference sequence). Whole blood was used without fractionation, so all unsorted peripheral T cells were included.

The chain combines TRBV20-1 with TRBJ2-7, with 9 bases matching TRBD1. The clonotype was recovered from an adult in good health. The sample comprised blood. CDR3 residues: CSASWDREGDYEQYF. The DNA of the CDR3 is TGCAGTGCTAGTTGGGACAGGGAAGGAGACTACGAGCAGTACTTC.